The T cell receptor (beta chain) under discussion was sequenced for a study of CD8 T cells in cerebrospinal fluid in Alzheimer's disease. The overall study: Two single-cell methods, plate-based nested PCR and droplet-based sequencing, assessed CSF clonal expansion.

General observations from the study: EBV-specific TCRs in cerebrospinal fluid reportedly do not establish a causal EBV–Alzheimer's link. Healthy subjects less often had a clone of at least 3% than Alzheimer's patients.

The germline V gene encodes CDR1 LNHDA and CDR2 SQIVND (reference sequence). This CDR3 comprises 16 residues. TCRdb reprocessed the 10x single-cell sequencing reads, keeping one entry per CDR3 protein, no DNA. This table lists fewer than 1,400 distinct CDR3 sequences. Participants were all in good physical condition and free of acute infection. This clonotype is identified as medium-sized (0.01 to 0.1%) from frequency. Its matching antigen is unknown. This chain joins TRBV19 and TRBJ1-1. Sequenced sample: cerebrospinal fluid. This sequence originates from a human donor with mild cognitive impairment. The CDR3 loop is CASSRPAGRVGTEAFF.